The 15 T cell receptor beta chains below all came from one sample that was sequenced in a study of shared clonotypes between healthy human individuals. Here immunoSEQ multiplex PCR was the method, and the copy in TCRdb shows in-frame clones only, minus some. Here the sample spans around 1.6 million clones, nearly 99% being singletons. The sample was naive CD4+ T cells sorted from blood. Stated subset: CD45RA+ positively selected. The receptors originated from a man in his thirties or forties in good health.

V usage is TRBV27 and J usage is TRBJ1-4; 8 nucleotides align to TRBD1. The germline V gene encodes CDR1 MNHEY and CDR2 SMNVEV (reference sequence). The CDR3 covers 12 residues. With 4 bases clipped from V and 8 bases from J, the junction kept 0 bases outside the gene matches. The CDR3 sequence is CASSWTGEKLFF. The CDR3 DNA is TGTGCCAGCAGTTGGACAGGGGAAAAACTGTTTTTT. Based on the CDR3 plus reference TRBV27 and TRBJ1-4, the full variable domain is EAQVTQNPRYLITVTGKKLTVTCSQNMNHEYMSWYRQDPGLGLRQIYYSMNVEVTDKGDVPEGYKVSRKEKRNFPLILESPSPNQTSLYFCASSWTGEKLFFGSGTQLSVL.

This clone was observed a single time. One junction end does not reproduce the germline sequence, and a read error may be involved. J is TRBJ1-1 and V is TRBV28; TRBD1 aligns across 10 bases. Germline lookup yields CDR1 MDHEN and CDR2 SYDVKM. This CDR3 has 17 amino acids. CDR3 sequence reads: CASSLRQGALVTAEAFF. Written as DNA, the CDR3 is TGTGCCAGCAGTTTAAGACAGGGGGCGCTTGTTACCGCTGAAGCTTTTTTT.

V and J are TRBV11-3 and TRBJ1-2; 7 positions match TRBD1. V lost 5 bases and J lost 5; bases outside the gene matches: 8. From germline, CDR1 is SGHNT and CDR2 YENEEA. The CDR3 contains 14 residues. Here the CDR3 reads CASSPGTELYGYTF. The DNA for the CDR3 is TGTGCCAGCAGCCCGGGGACAGAACTTTATGGCTACACCTTC.

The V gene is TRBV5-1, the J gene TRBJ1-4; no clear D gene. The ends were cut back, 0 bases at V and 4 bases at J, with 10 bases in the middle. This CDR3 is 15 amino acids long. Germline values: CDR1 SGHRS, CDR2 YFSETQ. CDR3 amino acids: CASSLAGPFNEKLFF. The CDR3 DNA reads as TGCGCCAGCAGCTTGGCGGGCCCCTTTAATGAAAAACTGTTTTTT.

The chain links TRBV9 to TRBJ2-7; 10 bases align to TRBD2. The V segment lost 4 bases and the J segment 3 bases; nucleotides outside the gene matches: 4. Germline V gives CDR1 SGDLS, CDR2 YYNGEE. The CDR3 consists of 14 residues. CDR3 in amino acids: CASSLGLANYEQYF. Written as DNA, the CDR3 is TGTGCCAGCAGCTTGGGACTAGCGAACTACGAGCAGTACTTC.

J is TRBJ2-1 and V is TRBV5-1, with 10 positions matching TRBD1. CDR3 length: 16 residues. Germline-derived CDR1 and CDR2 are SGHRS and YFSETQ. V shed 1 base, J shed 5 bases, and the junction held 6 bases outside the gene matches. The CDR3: CASSLFGTGANNEQFF. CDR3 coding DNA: TGCGCCAGCAGCTTGTTTGGGACAGGGGCAAACAATGAGCAGTTCTTC.

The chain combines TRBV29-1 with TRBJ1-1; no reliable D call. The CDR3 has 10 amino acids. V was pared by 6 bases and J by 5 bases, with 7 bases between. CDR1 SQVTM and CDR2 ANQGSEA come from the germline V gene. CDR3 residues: CSVWGTEAFF. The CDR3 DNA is TGCAGCGTGTGGGGAACTGAAGCTTTCTTT.

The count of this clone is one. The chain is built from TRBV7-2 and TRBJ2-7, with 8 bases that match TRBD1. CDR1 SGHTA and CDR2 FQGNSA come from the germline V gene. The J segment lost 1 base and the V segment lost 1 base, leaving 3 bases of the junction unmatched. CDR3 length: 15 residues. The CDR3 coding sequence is TGTGCCAGCAGCTTAGGGACAGGGATATCCTACGAGCAGTACTTC. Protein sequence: CASSLGTGISYEQYF.

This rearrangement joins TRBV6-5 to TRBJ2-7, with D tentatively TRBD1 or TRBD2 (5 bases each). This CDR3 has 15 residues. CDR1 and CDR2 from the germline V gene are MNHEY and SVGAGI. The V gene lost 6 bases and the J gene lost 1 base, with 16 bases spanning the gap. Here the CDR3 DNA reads TGTGCCAGCAGCCTGCAGGCGTGGGGGTCCTACGAGCAGTACTTC. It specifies CASSLQAWGSYEQYF.

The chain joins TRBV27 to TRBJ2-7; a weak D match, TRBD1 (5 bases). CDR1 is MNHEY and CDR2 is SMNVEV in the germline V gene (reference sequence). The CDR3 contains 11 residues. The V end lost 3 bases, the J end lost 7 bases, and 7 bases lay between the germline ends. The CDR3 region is CASSLRQEQYF. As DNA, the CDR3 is TGTGCCAGCAGTTTGCGACAGGAGCAGTACTTC.

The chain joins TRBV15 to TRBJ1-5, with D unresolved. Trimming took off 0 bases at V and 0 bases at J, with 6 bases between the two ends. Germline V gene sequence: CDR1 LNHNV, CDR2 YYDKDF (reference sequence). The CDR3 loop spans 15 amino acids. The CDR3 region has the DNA TGTGCCACCAGCAGAGATAGGAATAGCAATCAGCCCCAGCATTTT. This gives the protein CATSRDRNSNQPQHF.

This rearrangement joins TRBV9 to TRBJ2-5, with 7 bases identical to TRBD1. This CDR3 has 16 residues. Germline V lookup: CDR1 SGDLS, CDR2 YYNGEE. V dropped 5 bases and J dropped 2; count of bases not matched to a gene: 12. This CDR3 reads CASSVKTGTVQETQYF. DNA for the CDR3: TGTGCCAGCAGTGTAAAAACCGGGACAGTACAAGAGACCCAGTACTTC.

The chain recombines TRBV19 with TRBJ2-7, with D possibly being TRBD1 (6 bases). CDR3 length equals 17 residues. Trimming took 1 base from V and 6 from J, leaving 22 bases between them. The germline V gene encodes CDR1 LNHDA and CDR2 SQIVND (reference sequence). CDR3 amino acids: CASSIAQGLRRASEQYF. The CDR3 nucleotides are TGTGCCAGTAGTATAGCACAGGGCCTGAGAAGGGCAAGCGAGCAGTACTTC.

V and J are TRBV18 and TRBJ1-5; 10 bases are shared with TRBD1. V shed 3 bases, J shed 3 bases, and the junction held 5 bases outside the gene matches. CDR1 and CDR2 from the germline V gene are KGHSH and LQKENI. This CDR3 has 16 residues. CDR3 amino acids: CASSPKDRGDNQPQHF. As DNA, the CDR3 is TGTGCCAGCTCACCGAAGGACAGGGGGGACAATCAGCCCCAGCATTTT.

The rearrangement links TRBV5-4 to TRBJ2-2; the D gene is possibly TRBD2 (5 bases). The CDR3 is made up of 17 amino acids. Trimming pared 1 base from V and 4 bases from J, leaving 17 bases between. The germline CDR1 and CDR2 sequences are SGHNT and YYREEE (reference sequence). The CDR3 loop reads CASSLRTFTVGTGELFF. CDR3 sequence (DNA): TGTGCCAGCAGCTTGAGGACTTTTACTGTGGGCACCGGGGAGCTGTTTTTT.